Sequencing of this T cell receptor (beta chain) was carried out in a study of neurological immune-mediated disorders. Described time point: longitudinal time-point 1 (baseline). This clonotype showed up just once. A much larger clonotype is one base distant, so this may be a read error. The germline gives CDR1 SGHKS, CDR2 YYEKEE (reference sequence). The CDR3 is 16 residues long. V lost 4 bases and J 0 bases, leaving 16 bases between the germline ends. Via MiXCR, TCRdb re-called the 5' RACE reads, giving one row per CDR3 protein. The table has over 55,000 distinct CDR3 sequences, around 10% seen once; the top ten hold around 7%.

V gene TRBV5-5 combines with J gene TRBJ1-1, with D maybe TRBD1 (5 bases). The specimen sequenced was PBMCs. This receptor was taken from a male donor with HTLV-1-associated myelopathy (HAM/TSP). CDR3 DNA: TGTGCCAGCAGCCAGACTACGACAGCAATGAACACTGAAGCTTTCTTT. As protein: CASSQTTTAMNTEAFF. The variable domain in full, completed from reference TRBV5-5 and TRBJ1-1, reads DAGVTQSPTHLIKTRGQQVTLRCSPISGHKSVSWYQQVLGQGPQFIFQYYEKEERGRGNFPDRFSARQFPNYSSELNVNALLLGDSALYLCASSQTTTAMNTEAFFGQGTRLTVV.